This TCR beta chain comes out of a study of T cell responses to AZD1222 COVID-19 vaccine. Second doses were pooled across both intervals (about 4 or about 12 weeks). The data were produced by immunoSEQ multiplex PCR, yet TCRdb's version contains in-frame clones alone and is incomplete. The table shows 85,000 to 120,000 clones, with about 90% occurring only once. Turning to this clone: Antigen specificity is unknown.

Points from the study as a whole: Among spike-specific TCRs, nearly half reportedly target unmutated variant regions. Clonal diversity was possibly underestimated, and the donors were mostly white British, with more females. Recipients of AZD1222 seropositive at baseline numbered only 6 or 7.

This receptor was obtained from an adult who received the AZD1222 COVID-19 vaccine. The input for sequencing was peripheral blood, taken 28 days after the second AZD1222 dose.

The CDR3 nucleotides are TGTGCCAGCAGCCCGACTAGAGACACCGGGGAGCTGTTTTTT. Amino acid sequence: CASSPTRDTGELFF. The chain joins TRBV11-2 to TRBJ2-2; the D gene is possibly TRBD2 (6 bases). The germline V gene has CDR1 SGHAT and CDR2 FQNNGV. CDR3 size: 14 residues. V lost 5 bases to trimming and J lost 3 bases, with 10 bases between them.